This TCR beta chain is from a study of cytomegalovirus exposure and HLA in healthy donors. Study conclusions and caveats: Later on, an analysis tied around 17,000 TCR beta sequences to HLA alleles at 0.05 false discovery rate. Most TCR sequences were uncommon, yet certain public TCRs appeared in many donors. It was reported in a later analysis that an Asian-associated ancestry cluster showed fewer N-insertions than the approximately 700-donor mean. Reports described diagnosis of cytomegalovirus status by the classifier as highly specific and sensitive.

Germline lookup yields CDR1 LNHDA and CDR2 SQIVND (reference sequence). V gave up 1 base and J gave up 1 base, with 3 bases separating them. This CDR3 comprises 13 residues. To note about this clone: Its antigen is still unknown.

Primers included in the PCR were 60 Vbeta and 13 Jbeta primers. Profiling relied on immunoSEQ multiplex PCR, and the TCRdb table lists in-frame clones only, not all of them. The table for this sample gives about 140,000 clones. The rearrangement joins TRBV19 to TRBJ2-3, with D hard to call. Input material: PBMCs. This TCR came from a middle-aged man in good health and CMV-seronegative. CDR3 loop: CASSIVGTDTQYF. CDR3 DNA: TGTGCCAGTAGTATAGTAGGCACAGATACGCAGTATTTT.